This T cell receptor beta chain was sequenced in a study of shared clonotypes between healthy human individuals. Donors, healthy HIV-negative adults, lacked recent acute infections or vaccinations. Caucasian adults residing in Nashville, Tennessee made up all the donors. Genomic DNA, for the unsorted samples, came from about 90 million PBMCs. V was trimmed by 4 bases and J by 7 bases, leaving 20 bases between them. There are 15 residues in the CDR3. CDR1 and CDR2 (germline): SGHRS, YFSETQ. The material for each subset, its genomic DNA, was split evenly across several immunoSEQ plates. Sequencing was performed with immunoSEQ multiplex PCR; in TCRdb, only in-frame clones are kept and a portion is missing. The table records about 500,000 clones, approximately 77% of them present only once.

Material: PBMCs. This chain connects TRBV5-1 to TRBJ2-5; TRBD1 is a possible D gene (5 bases). The source is a woman aged 40 to 50 in good health. Some clones in this sample may be carry-over from other donors' samples. CDR3 loop: CASSPPVGAVATQYF. CDR3 sequence (DNA): TGCGCCAGCAGCCCGCCTGTTGGGGCAGTGGCGACCCAGTACTTC.